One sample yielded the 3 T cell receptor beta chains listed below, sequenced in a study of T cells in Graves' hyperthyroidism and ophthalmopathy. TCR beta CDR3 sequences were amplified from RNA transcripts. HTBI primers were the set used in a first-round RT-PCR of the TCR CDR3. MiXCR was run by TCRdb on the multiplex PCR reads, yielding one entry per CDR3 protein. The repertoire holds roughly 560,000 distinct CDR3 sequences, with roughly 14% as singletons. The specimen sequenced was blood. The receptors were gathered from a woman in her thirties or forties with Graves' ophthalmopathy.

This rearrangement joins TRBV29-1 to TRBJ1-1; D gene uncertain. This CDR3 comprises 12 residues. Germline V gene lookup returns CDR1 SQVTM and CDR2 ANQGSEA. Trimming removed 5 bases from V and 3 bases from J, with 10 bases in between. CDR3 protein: CSVLIGDTEAFF. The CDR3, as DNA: TGCAGCGTTCTTATTGGGGACACTGAAGCTTTCTTT.

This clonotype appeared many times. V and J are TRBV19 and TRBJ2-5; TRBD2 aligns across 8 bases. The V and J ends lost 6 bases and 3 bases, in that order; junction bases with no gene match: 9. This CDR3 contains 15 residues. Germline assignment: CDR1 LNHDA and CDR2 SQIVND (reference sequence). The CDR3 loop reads CASSPGGGREETQYF. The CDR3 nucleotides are TGTGCCAGTAGCCCGGGGGGGGGCAGGGAAGAGACCCAGTACTTC.

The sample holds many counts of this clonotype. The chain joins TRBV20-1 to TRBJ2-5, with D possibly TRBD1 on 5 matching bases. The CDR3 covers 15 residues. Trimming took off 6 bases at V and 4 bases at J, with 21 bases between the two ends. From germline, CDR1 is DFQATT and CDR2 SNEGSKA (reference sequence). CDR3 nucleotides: TGCAGTGCAGGGGAATCCAGGACGTTAGGAGAGACCCAGTACTTC. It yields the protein CSAGESRTLGETQYF.